Sequencing of this T cell receptor beta chain was carried out in a study of response to subunit inactivated influenza vaccine (dated by TCRdb to about 2018). Concerning the study at large: To follow how T cells responded to a trivalent subunit inactivated influenza vaccine, the researchers relied on deep quantitative profiling of the T cell receptor repertoire.

V trim: 3 bases; J trim: 9 bases; unmatched bases: 6. Measured from the cysteine to the phenylalanine, the CDR3 is 14 residues long. The kept DNA is CDR3 alone, 42 bases in frame from the first base. Overall study outcomes, separate from this receptor: The authors suggested that each seasonal influenza vaccination may recruit only a limited number of new T cells.

Library preparation was by RT-PCR. These reads were obtained on an Illumina HiSeq 2500. TCRdb reworked the public reads: Q25 trimming with fastp, MiXCR clone assembly, productive beta chains retained. Every entry covers one CDR3 protein and lists the most common genes and DNA from its rows. A total of roughly 520,000 distinct CDR3 sequences appear in this sample, 25% of them only once. Jointly, the top ten make up around 1.8% of the sample. This clonotype was counted between two and nine times. Its antigen remains undetermined. No quality values exist for individual bases; no much larger clone is one base distant.

The sample in question was CD4+ T cells sorted from PBMCs, obtained 5 to 6 days after vaccination. The TCR sequence derives from a middle-aged man who received an inactivated influenza vaccine. Donor details come from another sample of the same person, matched by shared clones. Here the chain combines TRBV12-3 or TRBV12-4 and TRBJ2-1, with 9 bases matching TRBD2. The nucleotides read TGTGCCAGCAGTTTTGCGGGGGGGAAACCTGAGCAGTTCTTC. This codes for CASSFAGGKPEQFF.